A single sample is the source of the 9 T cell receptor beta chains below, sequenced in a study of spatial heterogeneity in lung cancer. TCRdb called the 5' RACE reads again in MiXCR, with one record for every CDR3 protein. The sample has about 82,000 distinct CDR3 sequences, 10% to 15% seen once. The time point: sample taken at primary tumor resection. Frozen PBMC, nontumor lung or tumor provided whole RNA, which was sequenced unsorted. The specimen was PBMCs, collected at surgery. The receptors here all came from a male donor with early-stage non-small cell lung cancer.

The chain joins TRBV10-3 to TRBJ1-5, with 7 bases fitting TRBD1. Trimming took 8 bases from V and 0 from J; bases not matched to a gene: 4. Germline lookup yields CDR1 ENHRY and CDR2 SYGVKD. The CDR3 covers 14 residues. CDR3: CAIQGVSSNQPQHF. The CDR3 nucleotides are TGTGCCATCCAGGGGGTCAGTAGCAATCAGCCCCAGCATTTT.

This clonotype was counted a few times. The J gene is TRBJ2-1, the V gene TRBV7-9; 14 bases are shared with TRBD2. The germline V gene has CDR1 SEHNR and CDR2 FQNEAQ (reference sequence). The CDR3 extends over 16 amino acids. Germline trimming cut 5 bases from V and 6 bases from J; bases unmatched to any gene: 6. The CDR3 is CASSPLGLAGANEQFF. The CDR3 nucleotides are TGTGCCAGCAGCCCCCTGGGACTAGCGGGAGCCAATGAGCAGTTCTTC.

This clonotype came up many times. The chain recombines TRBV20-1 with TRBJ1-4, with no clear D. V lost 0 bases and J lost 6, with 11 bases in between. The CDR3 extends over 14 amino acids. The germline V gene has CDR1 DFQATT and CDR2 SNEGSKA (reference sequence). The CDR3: CSARDREHHEKLFF. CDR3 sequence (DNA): TGCAGTGCTAGAGATAGGGAACATCATGAAAAACTGTTTTTT.

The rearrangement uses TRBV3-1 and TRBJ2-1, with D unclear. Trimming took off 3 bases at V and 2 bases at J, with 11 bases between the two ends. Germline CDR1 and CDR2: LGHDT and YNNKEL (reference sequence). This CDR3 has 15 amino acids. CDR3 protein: CASSQGWETYNEQFF. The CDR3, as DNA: TGTGCCAGCAGCCAGGGATGGGAAACCTACAATGAGCAGTTCTTC.

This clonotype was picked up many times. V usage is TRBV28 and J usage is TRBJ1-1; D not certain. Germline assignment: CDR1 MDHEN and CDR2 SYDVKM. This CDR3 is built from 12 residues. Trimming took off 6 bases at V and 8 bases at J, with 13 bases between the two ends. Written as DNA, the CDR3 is TGTGCCAGCAGCGCCGACCGCAGCGAAGCTTTCTTT. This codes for CASSADRSEAFF.

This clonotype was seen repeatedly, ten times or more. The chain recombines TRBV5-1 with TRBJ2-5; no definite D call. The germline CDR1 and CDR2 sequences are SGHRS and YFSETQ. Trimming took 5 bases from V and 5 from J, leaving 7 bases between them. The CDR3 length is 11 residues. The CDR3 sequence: CASRDAETQYF. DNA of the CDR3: TGCGCCAGCAGAGATGCGGAGACCCAGTACTTC. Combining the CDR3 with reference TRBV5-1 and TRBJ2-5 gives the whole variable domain KAGVTQTPRYLIKTRGQQVTLSCSPISGHRSVSWYQQTPGQGLQFLFEYFSETQRNKGNFPGRFSGRQFSNSRSEMNVSTLELGDSALYLCASRDAETQYFGPGTRLLVL.

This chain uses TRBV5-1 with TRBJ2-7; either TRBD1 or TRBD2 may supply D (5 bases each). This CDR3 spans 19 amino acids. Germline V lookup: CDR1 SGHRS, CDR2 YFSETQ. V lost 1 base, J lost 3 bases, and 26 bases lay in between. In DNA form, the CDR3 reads TGCGCCAGCAGCTTGTTCGGGGATGGGACCCTGGGGTCTATCTACGAGCAGTACTTC. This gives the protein CASSLFGDGTLGSIYEQYF.

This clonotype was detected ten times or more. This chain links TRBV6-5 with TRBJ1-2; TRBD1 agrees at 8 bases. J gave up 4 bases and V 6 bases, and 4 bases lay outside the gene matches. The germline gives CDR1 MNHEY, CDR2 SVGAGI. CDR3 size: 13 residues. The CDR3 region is CASSRTGPYGYTF. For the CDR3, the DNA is TGTGCCAGCAGCCGGACAGGGCCCTATGGCTACACCTTC.

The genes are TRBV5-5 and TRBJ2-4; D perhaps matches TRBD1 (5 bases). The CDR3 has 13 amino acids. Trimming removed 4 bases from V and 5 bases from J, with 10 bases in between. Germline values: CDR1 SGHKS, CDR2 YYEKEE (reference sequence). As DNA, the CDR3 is TGTGCCAGCAGCCAGGGCCGGGAAAACATTCAGTACTTC. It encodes CASSQGRENIQYF.